This TCR beta chain was documented in a study of human T cells and chemical hapten exposure listed by TCRdb under 2021. With regard to the full study: For sensitization, 2% DPC in acetone was applied to a roughly 2 cm by roughly 2 cm area of upper inner arm skin. Blood for TCR sequencing was provided by twenty-nine alopecia patients at one to four time points (pre-sensitization, 2, 6 and 24 weeks). Peripheral blood TCR repertoire changes were tracked in vivo in alopecia patients during primary and secondary sensitization to the hapten diphenylcyclopropenone (DPC). Patch tests used Finn chambers with 0.01% DPC on the upper back, scored after 6 days by International Contact Dermatitis Research Group standards. Throughout the roughly 25-week study period, patients were also given weekly therapeutic DPC doses on the scalp. Blood samples were taken from patients before sensitization (week 0) and then at 2, 6 and about 24 weeks after DPC sensitization. Libraries were pooled for sequencing, and per-sample TCR yields varied mainly because of small differences in library volumes within the pool. Most of the patients in the cohort were female, and the cohort covered alopecia areata with under or over 50% scalp involvement, alopecia totalis and alopecia universalis.

This clonotype was seen ten or more times. Its binding antigen is unknown. No per-base quality is available; no much larger clone lies one base away. The time point label on this specimen signifies: pre-sensitization, week 0. The treatment or condition label for this specimen denotes: therapeutic diphenylcyclopropenone sensitization with weekly scalp DPC. Blood at each patch-test visit was drawn before the patch test was applied. Patients were eligible if aged 18 to 70, diagnosed with alopecia and judged suitable for DPC therapy, and pregnant patients were excluded. Total RNA was extracted from unfractionated whole blood that had been collected in Tempus Blood RNA tubes. Results the study describes overall, beyond this receptor: Alopecia, a presumed autoimmune disease, was present in all patients, so the immune response of the patients might differ from that of healthy individuals. No change with DPC sensitization was found in the number of TCRs above 1 in 1000 frequency, and no evidence of global repertoire structure alterations was found. Compared with pre-sensitization or healthy control sets, expanded TCRs formed significantly more large CDR3 similarity clusters, which is consistent with antigen-driven responses. Repeated subsampling changed both the strength of the expansion versus patch-test correlation and the threshold at which the correlation became significant. Patch test score correlated positively with the number of PT1 expanded TCRs, reaching significance at thresholds 8, 16 and 32 but not at 4.

Library prep was done by RACE. Sequencing was carried out with a NextSeq 500. During library preparation, unique molecular identifiers were attached to individual cDNA molecules so that TCRs could be counted in a quantitative, reproducible way. Both TCR alpha and TCR beta chains were sequenced from each blood RNA sample. In the original analysis: The median number of TCRs per sample was approximately 93,000, ranging from 23,224 to 690,600. The Decombinator software suite was used to annotate V, J and CDR3 in the TCR reads. To make PS versus PT1 abundance plots, every sample was subsampled to the same number of TCRs (28,000). TCRs were defined as expanded if absent before sensitization and observed at least eight times at the 2-week time point. TCRdb redid the processing of the public reads, applying fastp at Q25 and MiXCR, and retained in-frame beta chains. For every CDR3 protein sequence, its rows merge into one entry that carries the most common genes and DNA. These V and J calls are TCRdb output, not the study's own analysis. For this sample the table gives around 120,000 distinct CDR3 sequences, of which less than 15% were detected only once. 2.8% of the sample belongs to the ten largest clones.

The CDR3 starts with the cysteine, ends with the phenylalanine, and has 13 residues. Of the read, only the CDR3 DNA is kept; its 39 bases are in frame from base 1. Relative to germline, V is 7 bases shorter and J is 4 bases shorter, with 13 bases between their ends. The sequence is built from TRBV12-3 or TRBV12-4 and TRBJ2-5, with a tentative D gene TRBD1 over 5 matching bases. The source material was whole blood, sampled in connection with sensitization to the hapten diphenylcyclopropenone (DPC). The receptor was isolated from a woman aged 18-35 years with alopecia areata. Some clones in this sample may be carry-over from other donors' samples. The DNA sequence is TGTGCCAGCACCCAAGGACACCGAGAGACCCAGTACTTC. The translation is CASTQGHRETQYF.